Following are 9 T cell receptor beta chains from one sample sequenced in a study of shared clonotypes between healthy human individuals. Sequencing used immunoSEQ multiplex PCR; TCRdb keeps in-frame clones, though not all of them. This table holds 190,000 or so clones, 66% found once. Sequencing used memory CD4+ T cells sorted from blood. Subset noted: CD45RA-negative fraction. The source is a man between 25 and 39 years old in good health.

The chain joins TRBV7-2 to TRBJ2-5; a possible D gene is TRBD1 (6 bases). V lost 7 bases, J lost 3 bases, and 12 bases lay in between. The CDR3 is 13 amino acids. Germline V gene data show CDR1 as SGHTA and CDR2 as FQGNSA. The CDR3 nucleotides are TGTGCCAGCAACCAGGGGTCAGAAGAGACCCAGTACTTC. Protein: CASNQGSEETQYF.

The chain employs TRBV7-9 and TRBJ2-5, with 12 bases fitting TRBD2. This CDR3 is built from 14 residues. In germline, CDR1 is SEHNR, CDR2 FQNEAQ (reference sequence). V was pared by 3 bases and J by 4 bases, with 0 bases of the junction left unmatched. The CDR3, as DNA: TGTGCCAGCAGCTTGACTAGCGGGAGAGAGACCCAGTACTTC. This sequence encodes CASSLTSGRETQYF.

The genes are TRBV19 and TRBJ2-2; TRBD1 is a possible D gene (5 bases). The length of the CDR3 is 13 residues. CDR1 is LNHDA, CDR2 SQIVND, per germline (reference sequence). V was pared by 9 bases and J by 0 bases, with 8 bases between. The CDR3, as DNA: TGTGCCAGCAGGGCGGCGAACACCGGGGAGCTGTTTTTT. This sequence encodes CASRAANTGELFF.

The chain uses TRBV5-1 and TRBJ2-7; D unresolved. Germline CDR1 and CDR2: SGHRS and YFSETQ. The V end was cut by 2 bases, the J end by 1 base, with 13 bases between. This CDR3 comprises 15 residues. CDR3 sequence reads: CASSLRAGPSYEQYF. The CDR3 region has the DNA TGCGCCAGCAGCTTACGGGCCGGGCCATCCTACGAGCAGTACTTC.

This chain connects TRBV6-1 to TRBJ1-1; D remains ambiguous. Per the germline V gene, CDR1 is MNHNS and CDR2 is SASEGT. The CDR3 length is 13 residues. The ends were cut back, 5 bases at V and 5 bases at J, with 12 bases in the middle. The CDR3 DNA reads as TGTGCCAGCAGTAGCTTTAGCGGTACTGAAGCTTTCTTT. It is translated as CASSSFSGTEAFF.

The chain links TRBV2 to TRBJ2-1; TRBD2 matches at 9 bases. Germline V CDR1 and CDR2: SNHLY, FYNNEI. V was pared by 7 bases and J by 7 bases, with 8 bases of the junction left unmatched. This CDR3 is built from 14 residues. In DNA, the CDR3 is TGTGCCAGCATCGGCGGGAGGGCCGCAAATGAGCAGTTCTTC. Protein: CASIGGRAANEQFF.

This clone was seen only a few times. The J gene is TRBJ2-2, the V gene TRBV29-1, with a tentative D call TRBD1 (5 bases). V lost 7 bases and J 5 bases, leaving 11 bases between the germline ends. This CDR3 spans 12 amino acids. Per the germline V gene, CDR1 is SQVTM and CDR2 is ANQGSEA. For the CDR3, the DNA is TGCAGCGCCCACAGGAATACCGGGGAGCTGTTTTTT. Amino acid sequence: CSAHRNTGELFF.

The V call is TRBV7-9, the J call TRBJ2-1, with 9 bases lining up with TRBD2. The CDR3 is 16 amino acids. CDR1 and CDR2 from the germline V gene are SEHNR and FQNEAQ (reference sequence). Trimming at V came to 1 base and at J to 6 bases, leaving 7 bases not matched to a gene. The CDR3 is CASSLVPSGTPNEQFF. The DNA of the CDR3 is TGTGCCAGCAGCTTAGTTCCTAGCGGGACGCCCAATGAGCAGTTCTTC.

This chain joins TRBV5-4 and TRBJ1-1; D may be TRBD1 (6 bases). Trimming left V 5 bases short and J 5 bases short, with 13 bases between. From germline, CDR1 is SGHNT and CDR2 YYREEE (reference sequence). This CDR3 region has 13 residues. This CDR3 is CASSPTGRTEAFF. The CDR3 bases are TGTGCCAGCAGTCCAACAGGGAGGACTGAAGCTTTCTTT. Drawing the rest from reference TRBV5-4 and TRBJ1-1, the complete variable domain is ETGVTQSPTHLIKTRGQQVTLRCSSQSGHNTVSWYQQALGQGPQFIFQYYREEENGRGNFPPRFSGLQFPNYSSELNVNALELDDSALYLCASSPTGRTEAFFGQGTRLTVV.